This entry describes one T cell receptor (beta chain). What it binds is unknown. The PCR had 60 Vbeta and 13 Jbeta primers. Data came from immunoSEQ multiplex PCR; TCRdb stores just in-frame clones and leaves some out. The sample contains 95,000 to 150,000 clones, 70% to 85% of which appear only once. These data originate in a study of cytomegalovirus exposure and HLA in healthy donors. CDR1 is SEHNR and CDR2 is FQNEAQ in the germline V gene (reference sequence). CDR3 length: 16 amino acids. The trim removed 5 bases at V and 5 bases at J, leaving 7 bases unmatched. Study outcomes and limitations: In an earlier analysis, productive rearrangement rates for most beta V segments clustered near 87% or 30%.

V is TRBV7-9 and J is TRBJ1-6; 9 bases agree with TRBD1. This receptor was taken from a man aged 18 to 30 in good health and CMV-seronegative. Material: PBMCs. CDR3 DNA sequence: TGTGCCAGCAGCCCTCCTAGGACAGGGGATAATTCACCCCTCCACTTT. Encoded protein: CASSPPRTGDNSPLHF.